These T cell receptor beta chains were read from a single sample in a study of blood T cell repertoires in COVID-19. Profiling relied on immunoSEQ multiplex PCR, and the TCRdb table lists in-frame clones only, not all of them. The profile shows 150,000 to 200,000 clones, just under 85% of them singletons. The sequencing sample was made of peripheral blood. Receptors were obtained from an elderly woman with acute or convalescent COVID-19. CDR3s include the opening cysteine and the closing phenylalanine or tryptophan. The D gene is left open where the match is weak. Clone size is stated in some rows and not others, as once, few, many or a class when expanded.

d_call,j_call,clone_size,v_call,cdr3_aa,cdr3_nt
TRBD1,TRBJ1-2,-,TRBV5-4,CASSQGTGAYGYTF,TGTGCCAGCAGCCAAGGGACAGGGGCCTATGGCTACACCTTC
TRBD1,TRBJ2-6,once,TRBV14,CASSHFDRGRFAGANVLTF,TGTGCCAGCAGCCACTTCGACAGGGGGCGGTTCGCTGGGGCCAACGTCCTGACTTTC
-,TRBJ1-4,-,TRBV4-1,CASSQEQGREKLFF,TGCGCCAGCAGCCAAGAACAGGGACGTGAAAAACTGTTTTTT
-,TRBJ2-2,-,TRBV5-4,CASSPWEATGELFF,TGTGCCAGCAGCCCATGGGAGGCCACCGGGGAGCTGTTTTTT
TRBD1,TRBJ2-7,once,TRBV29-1,CSVVRQGVMYEQYF,TGCAGCGTTGTCCGGCAGGGGGTTATGTACGAGCAGTACTTC
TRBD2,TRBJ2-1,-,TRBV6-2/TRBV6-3,CASSDGFSGRVYNEQFF,TGTGCCAGCAGTGACGGTTTTAGCGGGAGGGTCTACAATGAGCAGTTCTTC
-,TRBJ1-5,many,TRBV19,CATRQVGVVSNQPQHF,TGTGCCACCCGACAGGTTGGAGTGGTTAGCAATCAGCCCCAGCATTTT
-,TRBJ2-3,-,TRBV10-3,CAISARGVSADTQYF,TGTGCCATCAGTGCTAGGGGTGTTAGTGCAGATACGCAGTATTTT
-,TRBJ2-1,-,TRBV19,CASSPGLSYNEQFF,TGTGCCAGTAGCCCGGGACTCTCCTACAATGAGCAGTTCTTC
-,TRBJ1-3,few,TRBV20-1,CSASQIPGNTIYF,TGCAGTGCTAGTCAAATCCCTGGAAACACCATATATTTT
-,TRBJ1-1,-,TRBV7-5,CVRSSLEARDMNTEAFF,TGTGTCAGAAGCTCCCTTGAAGCCCGGGACATGAACACTGAAGCTTTCTTT
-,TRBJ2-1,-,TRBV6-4,CASSDSVRDKNREQFF,TGTGCCAGCAGTGACTCGGTCCGGGACAAAAATCGGGAGCAGTTCTTC
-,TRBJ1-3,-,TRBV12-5,CASGFNTLVDPGTGNTIYF,TGTGCTAGTGGTTTTAATACATTGGTGGACCCCGGGACTGGAAACACCATATATTTT
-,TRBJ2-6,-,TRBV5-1,CASSPSGSGANVLTF,TGCGCCAGCAGCCCTTCCGGCTCTGGGGCCAACGTCCTGACTTTC
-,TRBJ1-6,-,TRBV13,CASSSTTGSSPLHF,TGTGCCAGCAGCTCAACAACAGGTTCTTCACCCCTCCACTTT
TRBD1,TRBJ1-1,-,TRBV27,CASRTNRGSNTEAFF,TGTGCCAGCAGAACTAACAGGGGGTCGAACACTGAAGCTTTCTTT
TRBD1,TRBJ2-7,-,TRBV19,CASSLHSTGTYEQYF,TGTGCCAGTAGCCTACACTCGACAGGGACCTACGAGCAGTACTTC
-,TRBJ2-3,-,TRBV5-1,CASSLGVTVTSTTQYF,TGCGCCAGCAGCTTGGGCGTTACAGTTACTTCGACTACGCAGTATTTT
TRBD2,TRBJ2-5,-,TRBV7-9,CASSLARGLAGAETQYF,TGTGCCAGCAGCTTAGCAAGGGGACTAGCGGGAGCCGAGACCCAGTACTTC
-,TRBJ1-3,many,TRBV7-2,CASSLYDSSGNTIYF,TGTGCCAGCAGCTTATACGACAGCTCTGGAAACACCATATATTTT
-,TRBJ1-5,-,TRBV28,CASSLFGGRSNQPQHF,TGTGCCAGCAGTTTATTTGGGGGCCGTAGCAATCAGCCCCAGCATTTT
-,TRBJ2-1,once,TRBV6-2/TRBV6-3,CASSYPDNEQFF,TGTGCCAGCAGTTACCCGGACAATGAGCAGTTCTTC
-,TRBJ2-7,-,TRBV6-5,CASRFSAYSYEQYF,TGTGCCAGCAGGTTTAGCGCCTACTCCTACGAGCAGTACTTC
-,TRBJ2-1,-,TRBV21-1,CANLTRERRREQFF,TGTGCCAACCTAACGCGGGAGAGGAGGCGGGAGCAGTTCTTC
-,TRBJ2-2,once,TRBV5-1,CASGAGYDTGELFF,TGCGCCAGTGGGGCGGGGTATGACACCGGGGAGCTGTTTTTT
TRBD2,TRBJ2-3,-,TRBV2,CASSPLGTSGTTDTQYF,TGTGCCAGCAGTCCTCTGGGGACTAGCGGGACCACAGATACGCAGTATTTT
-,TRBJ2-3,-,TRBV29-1,CSVQGTDTQYF,TGCAGCGTCCAGGGCACAGATACGCAGTATTTT
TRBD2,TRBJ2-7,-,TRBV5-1,CASSLSSGSYEQYF,TGCGCCAGCAGCTTATCCAGCGGGAGCTACGAGCAGTACTTC
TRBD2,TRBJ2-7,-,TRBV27,CASSLRLAGGTSSYEQYF,TGTGCCAGCAGTCTGAGACTAGCGGGAGGGACCAGCTCCTACGAGCAGTACTTC
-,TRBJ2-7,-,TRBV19,CASSSLGSSYEQYF,TGTGCCAGTAGTTCGCTAGGGAGCTCCTACGAGCAGTACTTC
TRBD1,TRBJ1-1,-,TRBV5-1,CASSFSGTVTEAFF,TGCGCCAGCAGCTTTTCCGGGACAGTTACTGAAGCTTTCTTT
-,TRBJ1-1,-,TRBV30,CAWSPGGGTEAFF,TGTGCCTGGAGTCCCGGGGGAGGTACTGAAGCTTTCTTT
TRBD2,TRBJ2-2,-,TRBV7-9,CASSLPRGVDGTGELFF,TGTGCCAGCAGCCTCCCCCGGGGGGTCGATGGGACCGGGGAGCTGTTTTTT
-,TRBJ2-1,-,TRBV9,CASSAHEGRNEQFF,TGTGCCAGCAGCGCCCACGAGGGGAGGAATGAGCAGTTCTTC
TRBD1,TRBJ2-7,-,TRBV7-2,CASSPGLQGARLGYEQYF,TGTGCCAGCAGCCCAGGACTCCAGGGGGCGAGGTTAGGCTACGAGCAGTACTTC
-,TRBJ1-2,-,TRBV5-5,CASSLVTDTNYGYTF,TGTGCCAGCAGCTTGGTTACAGATACTAACTATGGCTACACCTTC
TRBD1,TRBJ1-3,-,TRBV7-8,CASSRTGVGIGSGNTIYF,TGTGCCAGCAGCCGGACAGGGGTAGGGATAGGCTCTGGAAACACCATATATTTT